The table lists the clone carrying this TCR beta chain with many counts. The record originates from a study of T-cell reconstitution after alpha-beta-depleted transplantation in children. Unique molecular identifiers were incorporated into the prepared TCRbeta library. A single record per CDR3 protein comes from TCRdb applying MiXCR to the PCR reads. Here the sample spans about 230,000 distinct CDR3 sequences, 9.5% to 15% being singletons. Per germline, CDR1 SQVTM and CDR2 ANQGSEA. CDR3 size: 10 residues. V was cut by 4 bases and J by 9 bases, with 9 bases left in between. The rearrangement links TRBV29-1 to TRBJ2-5, with a possible D match to TRBD2 (7 bases). This clonotype was sampled from a human donor who donated a stem cell graft to a child with acute lymphoblastic leukemia. Here the sequenced sample was PBMCs from the stem cell graft donor, taken from the stem cell graft. CDR3 in DNA: TGCAGCGTTGGGGGGGGCCCCCAGTACTTC. Its protein product is CSVGGGPQYF.